A selection of T cell receptor beta chains follows, all from one sample in a study of shared clonotypes between healthy human individuals. Measured with immunoSEQ multiplex PCR; TCRdb has only the in-frame clones, and not every one. The sample lists approximately 180,000 clones, roughly 91% occurring once. The specimen sequenced was naive CD4+ T cells sorted from blood. All receptors come from a woman aged 25 to 39 in good health. Each CDR3 is given with its conserved first and last residue. The size entry is marked missing in some rows and otherwise reads once, few, many or a size class.

TRBV30	TRBJ2-7	NA	CAWTDSYEQYF
TRBV4-1	TRBJ1-4	once	CASSLSTGAPNEKLFF
TRBV28	TRBJ1-2	NA	CASSLKWDRGFGYTF
TRBV5-1	TRBJ2-2	NA	CASSLDRGGAGELFF
TRBV6-6	TRBJ2-3	once	CASSLTDTQYF
TRBV7-6	TRBJ2-7	NA	CASSLEGPPYEQYF
TRBV6-5	TRBJ2-1	NA	CASSRTSGMYNEQFF
TRBV19	TRBJ1-2	NA	CASSIQGDDYGYTF
TRBV6-1	TRBJ2-7	NA	CASRSGTGGPYEQYF
TRBV7-8	TRBJ2-7	NA	CASSLEVLSSYEQYF
TRBV19	TRBJ2-5	NA	CASSSPYQETQYF
TRBV28	NA	NA	CASSLETAIYEQYF
TRBV6-6	TRBJ1-1	NA	CASSSEGGDGNTEAFF
TRBV5-1	TRBJ2-7	NA	CASSPPDNSYEQYF
TRBV6-5	TRBJ2-1	NA	CASSYGTGIDEQFF
TRBV30	TRBJ1-6	NA	CAWSVQINNSPLHF
TRBV28	TRBJ2-6	NA	CASSWGRAGANVLTF
TRBV28	TRBJ1-1	NA	CASSLFNFFAEAFF
TRBV11-2	TRBJ2-7	NA	CASSGLAGPRSSYEQYF
TRBV6-4	TRBJ1-1	NA	CASSADRNTEAFF
TRBV18	TRBJ1-1	NA	CASSPGLDTEAFF
TRBV19	TRBJ2-7	NA	CASRAQEGYEQYF
TRBV11-2	TRBJ2-5	NA	CASSLGRAGEETQYF
TRBV7-9	TRBJ2-3	NA	CASSFTSGKDTQYF
TRBV28	NA	NA	CASTGTGGHYEQYF
TRBV27	TRBJ2-3	NA	CASSLSAGAVDTQYF
TRBV28	TRBJ2-2	NA	CASSQTVTGLNTGELFF